Presented here are 17 T cell receptor beta chains from one specimen sequenced in a study of identical twins. TCRdb reprocessed the 5' RACE reads via MiXCR and lists one record per CDR3 protein. The sample consists of a few hundred thousand distinct CDR3 sequences, approximately 10% of them appearing once. Material: naive T cells sorted from blood. These receptor sequences come from a woman aged 45-65 years in good health.

The DNA for the CDR3 is TGTGCCACGGGGGACAGATCGTTAAAGGATGGCTACACCTTC. Translation gives CATGDRSLKDGYTF. This chain links TRBV10-3 with TRBJ1-2, with TRBD1 identical over 7 bases. The V and J ends lost 10 bases and 6 bases, in that order; junction bases with no gene match: 14. In germline, CDR1 is ENHRY, CDR2 SYGVKD. CDR3 length: 14 amino acids.

The rearrangement uses TRBV29-1 and TRBJ1-1; 7 bases align to TRBD1. Losses at the gene ends were 5 bases for V and 0 bases for J; bases not matched to a gene: 6. Germline CDR1 SQVTM, CDR2 ANQGSEA. This CDR3 contains 14 residues. CDR3 protein: CSVRTGDLNTEAFF. CDR3 coding DNA: TGCAGCGTTCGGACAGGAGATTTGAACACTGAAGCTTTCTTT.

The rearrangement joins TRBV6-5 to TRBJ2-7; either TRBD1 or TRBD2 may fit D (5 bases each). This CDR3 spans 14 amino acids. CDR1 is MNHEY and CDR2 is SVGAGI in the germline V gene. V was clipped by 4 bases and J by 4 bases, with 14 bases between them. The CDR3 nucleotides are TGTGCCAGCAGTTTTGCCGGGGCTAGGTACGAGCAGTACTTC. Residues: CASSFAGARYEQYF.

Many counts were recorded for this clonotype. V is TRBV6-1 and J is TRBJ1-1; a possible D gene is TRBD1 (6 bases). CDR3 length: 16 amino acids. Germline CDR1 and CDR2: MNHNS and SASEGT. Trimming took 0 bases from V and 3 from J, leaving 14 bases between them. CDR3 loop: CASSEAHWGADTEAFF. The CDR3 nucleotides are TGTGCCAGCAGTGAAGCGCATTGGGGGGCGGACACTGAAGCTTTCTTT.

This clonotype occurred many times. The genes are TRBV11-2 and TRBJ1-2, with TRBD1 identical over 9 bases. The germline gives CDR1 SGHAT, CDR2 FQNNGV. The CDR3 totals 17 residues. J lost 8 bases, V lost 5 bases, and 18 bases had no gene match. CDR3 protein: CASSPHSQGADRSGYTF. The DNA of the CDR3 is TGTGCCAGCAGCCCCCACTCACAGGGGGCGGACCGATCCGGCTACACCTTC. Complete variable domain (other parts from reference TRBV11-2 and TRBJ1-2): EAGVAQSPRYKIIEKRQSVAFWCNPISGHATLYWYQQILGQGPKLLIQFQNNGVVDDSQLPKDRFSAERLKGVDSTLKIQPAKLEDSAVYLCASSPHSQGADRSGYTFGSGTRLTVV.

The chain employs TRBV29-1 and TRBJ2-3, with 8 bases matching TRBD2. CDR1 and CDR2 (germline): SQVTM, ANQGSEA. The CDR3 totals 14 residues. V gave up 2 bases and J gave up 4 bases; unmatched junction bases: 5. CDR3 nucleotides: TGCAGCGTTGAAAAAGCGGGAGCCCCAGATACGCAGTATTTT. Its translation is CSVEKAGAPDTQYF.

This clonotype was detected many times. This chain connects TRBV3-1 to TRBJ1-1; D possibly corresponds to TRBD1 (5 bases). Trimming removed 4 bases at V and 0 bases at J, with 6 bases between. CDR1 is LGHDT, CDR2 YNNKEL, per germline (reference sequence). This CDR3 region has 13 residues. The CDR3 here is CASSRQMNTEAFF. The CDR3 bases are TGTGCCAGCAGCCGACAGATGAACACTGAAGCTTTCTTT.

This clonotype was counted a few times. V gene TRBV20-1 combines with J gene TRBJ2-7; 7 nucleotides align to TRBD2. Trimming at V came to 2 bases and at J to 6 bases, leaving 10 bases not matched to a gene. The CDR3 has 14 residues. Germline V gene sequence: CDR1 DFQATT, CDR2 SNEGSKA (reference sequence). CDR3 coding DNA: TGCAGTGCTAGAACGTGGAGCGGGAACCCCGAGCAGTACTTC. Translated, it gives CSARTWSGNPEQYF.

This clonotype has only a few counts. V is TRBV7-8 and J is TRBJ2-1; D is possibly TRBD1 or TRBD2 (6 bases each). V shed 1 base and J shed 4 bases, with 11 bases lying between them. CDR3 length equals 15 residues. CDR1 is SGHVS and CDR2 is FQNEAQ in the germline V gene. This CDR3 is CASSLDRGEYNEQFF. The DNA of the CDR3 is TGTGCCAGCAGCTTAGATAGGGGGGAATACAATGAGCAGTTCTTC.

A word on this clonotype: Since the CDR3 does not end with the conserved phenylalanine or tryptophan, this likely comes from a read error. The CDR3 here is CASSLRTVNTEAFS. CDR3 in DNA: TGCGCCAGCAGCTTGAGGACAGTGAACACTGAAGCTTTCTCT. The rearrangement links TRBV5-1 to TRBJ1-1; weak D call: TRBD1 (6 bases). This CDR3 has 14 amino acids. The V end lost 1 base, the J end lost 0 bases, and 7 bases lay between the germline ends. Germline CDR1 reads SGHRS; CDR2 reads YFSETQ.

This clonotype was seen just once. The rearrangement links TRBV19 to TRBJ1-2, with a tentative D call TRBD1 (5 bases). Trimming shortened V by 4 bases and J by 8 bases, and 11 bases separated the two germline ends. There are 12 residues in the CDR3. CDR1 LNHDA and CDR2 SQIVND come from the germline V gene (reference sequence). This CDR3 is CASSRGSGGYTF. The CDR3 DNA reads TGTGCCAGTAGTAGGGGGAGCGGAGGCTACACCTTC.

V gene TRBV10-3 combines with J gene TRBJ2-5; a weak D match, TRBD2 (6 bases). The CDR3 extends over 13 amino acids. From germline, CDR1 is ENHRY and CDR2 SYGVKD. The V gene lost 6 bases and the J gene lost 4 bases, with 12 bases spanning the gap. CDR3 protein: CAISLGSRETQYF. The CDR3 nucleotides read TGTGCCATCAGCCTCGGGAGTCGAGAGACCCAGTACTTC.

This clonotype was found many times. The chain is built from TRBV20-1 and TRBJ1-5; D gene uncertain. Trimming stripped 3 bases from V and 0 bases from J, with 9 bases between. Per germline, CDR1 DFQATT and CDR2 SNEGSKA (reference sequence). CDR3 size: 14 residues. CDR3 sequence: CSASFGDSNQPQHF. The CDR3 nucleotides read TGCAGTGCTAGCTTTGGGGATAGCAATCAGCCCCAGCATTTT.

In DNA form, the CDR3 reads TGTGCCAGCAGTTTGGGGGGCAGCTTAAACACCGGGGAGCTGTTTTTT. It codes for CASSLGGSLNTGELFF. The chain uses TRBV12-3 or TRBV12-4 and TRBJ2-2; D possibly matches TRBD1 or TRBD2 (6 bases each). Trimming took off 3 bases at V and 2 bases at J, with 13 bases between the two ends. CDR3 size: 16 residues.

CDR3 loop: CASSFDAYEQYF. The DNA for the CDR3 is TGTGCCAGCAGTTTTGACGCCTACGAGCAGTACTTC. This chain links TRBV12-3 or TRBV12-4 with TRBJ2-7; no clear D gene. V was pared by 3 bases and J by 2 bases, with 5 bases between. The CDR3 sequence is 12 residues long.

The chain carries TRBV5-5 and TRBJ2-7, with no clear D. Trimming pared 0 bases from V and 1 base from J, leaving 8 bases between. This CDR3 has 14 residues. From germline, CDR1 is SGHKS and CDR2 YYEKEE (reference sequence). The CDR3 protein is CASSLALGSYEQYF. Written as DNA, the CDR3 is TGTGCCAGCAGCTTGGCCCTCGGATCCTACGAGCAGTACTTC.

This clonotype was detected only a few times. The chain combines TRBV6-5 with TRBJ2-3; possibly TRBD1 for D (6 bases). Germline V lookup: CDR1 MNHEY, CDR2 SVGAGI. Trimming took off 3 bases at V and 3 bases at J, with 13 bases between the two ends. The CDR3 sequence is 15 residues long. Here the CDR3 DNA reads TGTGCCAGCAGTTATCTCAGGGGCGCGACAGATACGCAGTATTTT. It yields the protein CASSYLRGATDTQYF.